The 20 T cell receptor beta chains listed next were all sequenced from one sample in a study of human T cells and chemical hapten exposure. TCRdb recomputed calls from the RACE reads with MiXCR, one row per CDR3 protein. This table holds about 68,000 distinct CDR3 sequences, 9.5% to 12% found once. Described time point: pre-sensitization, week 0. Treatment meaning: therapeutic diphenylcyclopropenone sensitization with weekly scalp DPC. This sample comprised whole blood, obtained in connection with sensitization to the hapten diphenylcyclopropenone (DPC). Source of these receptors: a woman aged 45-65 years with alopecia areata. Some clones in this sample may be carry-over from other donors' samples.

This clonotype was recorded a few times. The chain has TRBV27 and TRBJ1-1; D remains ambiguous. Germline loops: CDR1 MNHEY, CDR2 SMNVEV (reference sequence). This CDR3 contains 16 residues. V shed 5 bases and J shed 4 bases, with 20 bases lying between them. For the CDR3, the DNA is TGTGCCAGCAGTCCCACGATGGGGAAGACGGGCACTGAAGCTTTCTTT. The encoded protein is CASSPTMGKTGTEAFF.

This rearrangement joins TRBV7-6 to TRBJ2-3; D is uncertain. The CDR3 is 13 amino acids. Trimming pared 5 bases from V and 8 bases from J, leaving 14 bases between. Germline-derived CDR1 and CDR2 are SGHVS and FNYEAQ. CDR3 DNA: TGTGCCAGCAGCGAATACAGTGTAGGTACGCAGTATTTT. It codes for CASSEYSVGTQYF. Full variable domain (missing parts from reference TRBV7-6 and TRBJ2-3): GAGVSQSPRYKVTKRGQDVALRCDPISGHVSLYWYRQALGQGPEFLTYFNYEAQQDKSGLPNDRFSAERPEGSISTLTIQRTEQRDSAMYRCASSEYSVGTQYFGPGTRLTVL.

This clonotype showed up many times. The V gene is TRBV12-3 or TRBV12-4, the J gene TRBJ1-5, with TRBD1 matching over 8 bases. The V gene end was trimmed by 8 bases and the J gene end by 3 bases; junction bases not matched to a gene: 3. The CDR3 totals 13 residues. Here the CDR3 DNA reads TGTGCCAGCCGGGGACAGGACAATCAGCCCCAGCATTTT. This encodes CASRGQDNQPQHF.

This clonotype occurred a few times. This chain links TRBV11-2 with TRBJ1-3; D possibly corresponds to TRBD1 (6 bases). The CDR3 has 16 residues. The germline V and J ends were trimmed by 2 bases and 4 bases, with 15 bases remaining between them. Germline V gene data show CDR1 as SGHAT and CDR2 as FQNNGV. The CDR3 loop is CASSLRDTGWGNTIYF. Written as DNA, the CDR3 is TGTGCCAGCAGCTTACGGGACACCGGGTGGGGAAACACCATATATTTT.

At least ten counts were recorded for this clonotype. This chain connects TRBV6-2 or TRBV6-3 to TRBJ2-7; tentative D call: TRBD2 (6 bases). Germline CDR1 is MNHEY and CDR2 is SVGEGT. The V gene lost 5 bases and the J gene lost 1 base, with 15 bases spanning the gap. The CDR3 loop spans 15 amino acids. CDR3 in DNA: TGTGCCAGCAGTGCAACTAGCCAGCTATCCTACGAGCAGTACTTC. Encoded protein: CASSATSQLSYEQYF.

This clonotype was recorded at least ten times. CDR3 nucleotides: TGTGCCAGCAGCCCCTCTATGAACACTGAAGCTTTCTTT. Translation gives CASSPSMNTEAFF. The chain recombines TRBV18 with TRBJ1-1, with no clear D. V was pared by 8 bases and J by 0 bases, with 10 bases between. The germline gives CDR1 KGHSH, CDR2 LQKENI. This CDR3 spans 13 amino acids.

There are a few counts of this clonotype. The genes are TRBV2 and TRBJ2-1, with TRBD2 matching 7 bases. V gave up 0 bases and J gave up 12 bases; unmatched junction bases: 11. This CDR3 is 15 amino acids long. The germline CDR1 and CDR2 sequences are SNHLY and FYNNEI. The CDR3 DNA reads as TGTGCCAGCAGTGAAGCCCTGATAGGCGGGAGCGGGCAGTTCTTC. Translating it yields CASSEALIGGSGQFF.

For this clonotype: A much larger clone differs from this one at a single base, so this may be a read error. V usage is TRBV3-1 and J usage is TRBJ2-7; D perhaps matches TRBD2 (6 bases). The CDR3 is 13 residues long. Germline V gene lookup returns CDR1 LGHDT and CDR2 YNNKEL (reference sequence). Here the CDR3 reads CAGSQDSGGLIIF. DNA for the CDR3: TGTGCCGGCAGCCAAGATAGCGGCGGACTGATTATCTTC.

The sample holds a few counts of this clonotype. The chain uses TRBV6-2 or TRBV6-3 and TRBJ2-2, with TRBD2 as a possible D gene (6 bases). Germline V CDR1 and CDR2: MNHEY, SVGEGT. The CDR3 consists of 16 residues. Trimming removed 0 bases at V and 6 bases at J, with 14 bases between. The CDR3 DNA follows: TGTGCCAGCAGTTACTCGAGTTACGGGAGTCCCGGGGAGCTGTTTTTT. This encodes CASSYSSYGSPGELFF.

This clonotype was counted at least ten times. The gene calls are TRBV29-1 and TRBJ2-3; no clear D gene. Germline V CDR1 and CDR2: SQVTM, ANQGSEA. The CDR3 has 12 residues. V was cut by 3 bases and J by 5 bases, with 9 bases left in between. DNA of the CDR3: TGCAGCGTTGATGGCCAGGTAGATACGCAGTATTTT. Translation: CSVDGQVDTQYF.

The V gene is TRBV20-1, the J gene TRBJ2-7; tentatively, D is TRBD1 (6 bases). The germline V and J ends were trimmed by 2 bases and 3 bases, with 14 bases remaining between them. Germline-derived CDR1 and CDR2 are DFQATT and SNEGSKA (reference sequence). This CDR3 is built from 14 residues. In DNA, the CDR3 is TGCAGTGCTAGAAGGCAGGGGAAAGTCTACGAGCAGTACTTC. It specifies CSARRQGKVYEQYF.

At least ten counts were recorded for this clonotype. The J gene is TRBJ2-7, the V gene TRBV27; no reliable D call. The germline V gene has CDR1 MNHEY and CDR2 SMNVEV (reference sequence). This CDR3 spans 13 amino acids. V was pared by 1 base and J by 1 base, with 5 bases between. The CDR3 is CASSLFQSYEQYF. CDR3 coding DNA: TGTGCCAGCAGTTTATTCCAATCCTACGAGCAGTACTTC.

The rearrangement links TRBV28 to TRBJ1-1; D unresolved. CDR3 length: 15 amino acids. Trimming left V 6 bases short and J 6 bases short, with 20 bases between. Germline V gives CDR1 MDHEN, CDR2 SYDVKM. CDR3 nucleotides: TGTGCCAGCAGCCAAAGAACTGGACGGGTATCTGAAGCTTTCTTT. Translation gives CASSQRTGRVSEAFF.

This chain links TRBV24-1 with TRBJ1-5; the D is unclear. Germline loops: CDR1 KGHDR, CDR2 SFDVKD. The CDR3 sequence is 16 residues long. Trimming removed 4 bases at V and 0 bases at J, with 12 bases between. CDR3 sequence reads: CATSDSPLDSNQPQHF. The CDR3 DNA reads TGTGCCACCAGTGACTCCCCTTTGGATAGCAATCAGCCCCAGCATTTT.

This clonotype occurred many times. The genes are TRBV9 and TRBJ2-3; TRBD2 matches at 10 bases. The germline CDR1 and CDR2 sequences are SGDLS and YYNGEE. The CDR3 sequence is 14 residues long. J gave up 3 bases and V 4 bases, and 2 bases lay outside the gene matches. For the CDR3, the DNA is TGTGCCAGCAGCCCGGGACTAGCGACAGATACGCAGTATTTT. Amino acid sequence: CASSPGLATDTQYF.

The chain recombines TRBV18 with TRBJ2-1; 8 nucleotides align to TRBD2. This CDR3 comprises 16 residues. Germline V gives CDR1 KGHSH, CDR2 LQKENI. J gave up 4 bases and V 0 bases, and 5 bases lay outside the gene matches. CDR3 in amino acids: CASSPPNSGRYNEQFF. As DNA, the CDR3 is TGTGCCAGCTCACCACCAAACAGCGGGAGATACAATGAGCAGTTCTTC.

This clonotype was counted many times. The chain carries TRBV12-3 or TRBV12-4 and TRBJ2-1; TRBD1 matches 7 bases. This CDR3 spans 15 amino acids. V was clipped by 3 bases and J by 7 bases; unmatched bases: 9. This CDR3 is CASSFSGGRRNEQFF. In nucleotides, the CDR3 is TGTGCCAGCAGTTTTTCAGGGGGACGGAGAAATGAGCAGTTCTTC.

At least ten counts were recorded for this clonotype. This chain connects TRBV6-5 to TRBJ2-7; weak D call: TRBD2 (6 bases). Germline V gene sequence: CDR1 MNHEY, CDR2 SVGAGI. V lost 10 bases to trimming and J lost 6 bases, with 19 bases between them. The CDR3 contains 13 residues. The DNA of the CDR3 is TGTGCCACGGGCAGGCCGGGAGCGGGCGAGCAGTACTTC. It translates to CATGRPGAGEQYF.

V is TRBV4-2 and J is TRBJ2-1; TRBD2 aligns across 8 bases. The CDR3 extends over 17 amino acids. Per germline, CDR1 LGHNA and CDR2 YNFKEQ. Trimming took 1 base from V and 3 from J; bases not matched to a gene: 8. CDR3 DNA: TGTGCCAGCAGCCAAGGATCGCGGGGGGACAACTACAATGAGCAGTTCTTC. It yields the protein CASSQGSRGDNYNEQFF.

This clonotype was observed many times. The rearrangement uses TRBV7-9 and TRBJ2-7; D remains unclear. CDR1 and CDR2 from the germline V gene are SEHNR and FQNEAQ (reference sequence). The germline V and J ends were trimmed by 4 bases and 9 bases, with 19 bases remaining between them. This CDR3 region has 14 residues. In nucleotides, the CDR3 is TGTGCCAGCAGCTCAGAGTGGTCTTCAACGAGGCAGTACTTC. Protein product: CASSSEWSSTRQYF.